This TCR beta chain was captured by sequencing in a study of T-cell reconstitution after alpha-beta-depleted transplantation in children. This sample's TCRbeta library carried unique molecular identifier barcodes. TCRdb recomputed calls from the PCR reads with MiXCR, one row per CDR3 protein. The sample consists of over 400,000 distinct CDR3 sequences, 43% of them appearing once. The CDR3 spans 13 residues. V was cut by 8 bases and J by 3 bases, with 17 bases left in between. In germline, CDR1 is DFQATT, CDR2 SNEGSKA (reference sequence). Study observations and caveats: Some patients' high day-60 TCRbeta diversity was attributed to recipient cells surviving conditioning. Expanded graft clones, several hundred of them, were reportedly the source of alpha-beta T cells about two months after transplant. T-cell numbers and diversity one year post-transplant derived largely from freshly generated T cells.

Remarks on this clonotype: No antigen is known for it.

This TCR came from a girl aged 2-10 years with aplastic anemia, due to receive a stem cell transplant. The chain combines TRBV20-1 with TRBJ2-7; D not certain. Sequencing used PBMCs, obtained before TCRalphabeta/CD19-depleted stem cell transplant. The CDR3 protein is CSPGDPLNYEQYF. As DNA, the CDR3 is TGCAGTCCCGGAGACCCGCTCAACTACGAGCAGTACTTC.